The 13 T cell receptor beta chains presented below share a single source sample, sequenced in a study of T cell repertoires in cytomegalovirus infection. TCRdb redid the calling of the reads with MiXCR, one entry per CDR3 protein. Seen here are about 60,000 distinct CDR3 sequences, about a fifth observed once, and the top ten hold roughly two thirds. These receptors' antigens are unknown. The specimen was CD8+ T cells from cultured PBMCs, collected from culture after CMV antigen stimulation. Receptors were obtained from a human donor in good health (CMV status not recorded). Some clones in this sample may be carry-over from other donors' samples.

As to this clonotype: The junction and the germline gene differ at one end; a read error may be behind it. The CDR3 region has the DNA TGTGCCAACAGTTACTTGCTAGCGGACAATGAGCAGTTCTTC. It encodes CANSYLLADNEQFF. This chain connects TRBV6-2 or TRBV6-3 to TRBJ2-1, with 7 bases that match TRBD2. The germline CDR1 and CDR2 sequences are MNHEY and SVGEGT. The CDR3 spans 14 residues.

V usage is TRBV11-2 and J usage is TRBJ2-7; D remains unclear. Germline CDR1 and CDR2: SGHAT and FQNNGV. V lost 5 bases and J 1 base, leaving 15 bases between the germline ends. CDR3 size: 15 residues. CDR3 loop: CASSPGASVSYEQYF. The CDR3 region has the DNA TGTGCCAGCAGCCCCGGAGCTAGTGTTTCCTACGAGCAGTACTTC.

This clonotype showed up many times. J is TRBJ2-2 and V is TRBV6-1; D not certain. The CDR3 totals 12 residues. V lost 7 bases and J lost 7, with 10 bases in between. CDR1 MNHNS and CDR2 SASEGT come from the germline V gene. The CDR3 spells CASNSEVGELFF. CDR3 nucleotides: TGTGCCAGCAATAGTGAGGTCGGGGAGCTGTTTTTT.

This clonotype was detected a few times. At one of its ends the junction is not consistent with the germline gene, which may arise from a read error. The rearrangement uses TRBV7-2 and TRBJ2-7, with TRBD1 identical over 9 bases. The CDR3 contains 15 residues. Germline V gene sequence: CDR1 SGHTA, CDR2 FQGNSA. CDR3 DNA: TGTGCCAGCAGCCGTTCCGGGACAGGGATTGCCGAGCAATACTTC. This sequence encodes CASSRSGTGIAEQYF.

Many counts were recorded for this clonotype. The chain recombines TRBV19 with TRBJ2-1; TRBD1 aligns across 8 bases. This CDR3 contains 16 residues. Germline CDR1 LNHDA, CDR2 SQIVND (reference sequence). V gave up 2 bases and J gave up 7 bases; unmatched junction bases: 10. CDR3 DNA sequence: TGTGCCAGTAGTATAAACTCTCAGGGGGCTCGTAATGAGCAGTTCTTC. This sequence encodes CASSINSQGARNEQFF.

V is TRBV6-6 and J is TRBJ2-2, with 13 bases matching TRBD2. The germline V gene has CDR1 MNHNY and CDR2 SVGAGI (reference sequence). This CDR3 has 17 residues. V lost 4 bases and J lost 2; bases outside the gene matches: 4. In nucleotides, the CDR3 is TGTGCCAGCAGTTCAGGGACTAGCGGGATCAACACCGGGGAGCTGTTTTTT. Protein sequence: CASSSGTSGINTGELFF.

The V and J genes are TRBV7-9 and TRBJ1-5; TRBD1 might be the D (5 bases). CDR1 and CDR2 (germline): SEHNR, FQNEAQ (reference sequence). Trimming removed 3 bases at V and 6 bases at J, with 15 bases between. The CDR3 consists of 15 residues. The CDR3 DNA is TGTGCCAGCAGCTTGGGGCAGGGCGGATTTCAGCCCCAGCATTTT. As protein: CASSLGQGGFQPQHF.

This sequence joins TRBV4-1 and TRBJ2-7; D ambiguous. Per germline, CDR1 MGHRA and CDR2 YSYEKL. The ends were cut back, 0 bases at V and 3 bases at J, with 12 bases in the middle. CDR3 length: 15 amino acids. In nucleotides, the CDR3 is TGCGCCAGCAGCCAAGAAGAAAAGGCGTACTACGAGCAGTACTTC. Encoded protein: CASSQEEKAYYEQYF.

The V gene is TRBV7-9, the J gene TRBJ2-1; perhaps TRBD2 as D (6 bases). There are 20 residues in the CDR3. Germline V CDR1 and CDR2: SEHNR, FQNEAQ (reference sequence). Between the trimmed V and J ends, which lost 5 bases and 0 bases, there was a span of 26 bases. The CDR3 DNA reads TGTGCCAGCAGCGATCCTGGAGGGGAACGAGGTCTTAGCTCCTACAATGAGCAGTTCTTC. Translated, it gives CASSDPGGERGLSSYNEQFF.

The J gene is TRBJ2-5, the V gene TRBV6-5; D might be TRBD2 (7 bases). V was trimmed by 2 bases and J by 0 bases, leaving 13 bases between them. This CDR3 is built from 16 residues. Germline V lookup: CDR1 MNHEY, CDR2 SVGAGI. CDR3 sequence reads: CASSYEGGGYQETQYF. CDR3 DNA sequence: TGTGCCAGCAGTTACGAGGGCGGGGGCTACCAAGAGACCCAGTACTTC.

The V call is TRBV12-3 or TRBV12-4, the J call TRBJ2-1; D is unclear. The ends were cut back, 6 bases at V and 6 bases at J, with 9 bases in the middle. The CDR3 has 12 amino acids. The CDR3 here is CASRASLNEQFF. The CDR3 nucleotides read TGTGCCAGCAGGGCTTCTCTCAATGAGCAGTTCTTC.

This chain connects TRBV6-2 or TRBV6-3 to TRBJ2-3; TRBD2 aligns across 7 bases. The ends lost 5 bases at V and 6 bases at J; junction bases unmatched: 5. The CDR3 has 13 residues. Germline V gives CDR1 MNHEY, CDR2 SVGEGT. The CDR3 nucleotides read TGTGCCAGCAGTGTCGGGGGGTTCGATACGCAGTATTTT. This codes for CASSVGGFDTQYF.

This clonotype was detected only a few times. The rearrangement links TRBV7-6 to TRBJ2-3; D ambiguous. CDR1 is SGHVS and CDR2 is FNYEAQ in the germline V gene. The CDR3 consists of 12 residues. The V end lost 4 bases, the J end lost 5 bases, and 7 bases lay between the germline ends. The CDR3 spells CASSSDRDTQYF. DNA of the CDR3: TGTGCCAGCAGCTCCGATAGAGATACGCAGTATTTT.